Following are 25 T cell receptor beta chains from one sample sequenced in a study of blood T cell repertoires in COVID-19. Produced via immunoSEQ multiplex PCR; TCRdb's table is partial and in-frame only. The sample consists of about 100,000 clones, approximately 83% of them appearing once. Material for sequencing was PBMCs or T cells enriched from blood (not recorded which). The source is a woman between 50 and 59 years old who had recovered from COVID-19.

On this clone itself: Other DNA variants within this sample encode the same CDR3. Here the CDR3 DNA reads TGTGCCAGCAGCTGGGGGGCTAGCGGGAGAACGAGAGGGGAGACCCAGTACTTC. Its translation is CASSWGASGRTRGETQYF. V gene TRBV7-9 combines with J gene TRBJ2-5; 10 bases agree with TRBD2. CDR1 and CDR2 from the germline V gene are SEHNR and FQNEAQ (reference sequence). This CDR3 region has 18 residues. V trimming: 4 bases; J trimming: 5 bases; junction bases outside the gene matches: 16.

The V call is TRBV5-6, the J call TRBJ1-2, with D possibly TRBD1 on 5 matching bases. CDR1 is SGHDT, CDR2 YYEEEE, per germline. Trimming removed 1 base from V and 9 bases from J, with 19 bases in between. The CDR3 spans 15 residues. CDR3 region: CASSLFGGKEYRYTF. DNA for the CDR3: TGTGCCAGCAGCTTGTTTGGGGGGAAGGAGTATCGCTACACCTTC.

The V and J genes are TRBV3-1 (or the pseudogene TRBV3-2) and TRBJ2-3; D uncertain. This CDR3 has 12 amino acids. CDR1 is LGHDT and CDR2 is YNNKEL in the germline V gene (reference sequence). The V gene lost 4 bases and the J gene lost 6 bases, with 8 bases spanning the gap. The CDR3 loop reads CASSPAGDTQYF. CDR3 nucleotides: TGTGCCAGCAGCCCCGCCGGGGATACGCAGTATTTT.

The chain joins TRBV2 to TRBJ2-5, with 15 bases matching TRBD2. The CDR3 has 15 amino acids. J gave up 6 bases and V 6 bases, and 5 bases lay outside the gene matches. CDR1 SNHLY and CDR2 FYNNEI come from the germline V gene. The CDR3 sequence: CASSGLAGGLKTQYF. CDR3 DNA sequence: TGTGCCAGCAGCGGACTAGCGGGAGGGCTTAAGACCCAGTACTTC.

V gene TRBV11-2 combines with J gene TRBJ1-4; 7 nucleotides line up with TRBD1. The CDR3 is 17 residues long. Per the germline V gene, CDR1 is SGHAT and CDR2 is FQNNGV. After removal of 4 bases from V and 0 bases from J, the junction contained 8 bases not matched to a gene. The CDR3 sequence: CASSSIRGRTTNEKLFF. The CDR3 nucleotides are TGTGCCAGCAGCTCCATTAGGGGGCGAACAACTAATGAAAAACTGTTTTTT. The full variable domain, with the rest looked up from reference TRBV11-2 and TRBJ1-4, is EAGVAQSPRYKIIEKRQSVAFWCNPISGHATLYWYQQILGQGPKLLIQFQNNGVVDDSQLPKDRFSAERLKGVDSTLKIQPAKLEDSAVYLCASSSIRGRTTNEKLFFGSGTQLSVL.

The chain employs TRBV6-5 and TRBJ2-1, with a tentative D call TRBD2 (6 bases). This CDR3 comprises 15 residues. The germline V gene has CDR1 MNHEY and CDR2 SVGAGI. With 6 bases removed from V and 2 bases from J, the gap between germline ends came to 14 bases. The CDR3 loop is CASSIRSSAYNEQFF. CDR3 DNA: TGTGCCAGCAGCATACGGTCTAGCGCCTACAATGAGCAGTTCTTC.

This chain connects TRBV19 to TRBJ1-2, with D unresolved. V dropped 2 bases and J dropped 3 bases, with 7 bases sitting between them. This CDR3 comprises 13 residues. Germline assignment: CDR1 LNHDA and CDR2 SQIVND (reference sequence). The CDR3 is CASSIRQYYGYTF. In DNA form, the CDR3 reads TGTGCCAGTAGTATACGCCAGTACTATGGCTACACCTTC.

The rearrangement links TRBV6-5 to TRBJ2-5; tentative D call: TRBD1 (5 bases). CDR3 length: 13 residues. The V end was cut by 2 bases, the J end by 5 bases, with 9 bases between. Looked up from germline, CDR1 is MNHEY and CDR2 is SVGAGI. CDR3 nucleotide sequence: TGTGCCAGCAGTTACAGGGGTGTGGAGACCCAGTACTTC. This sequence encodes CASSYRGVETQYF.

This chain connects TRBV9 to TRBJ2-3; maybe TRBD1 (6 bases). V dropped 6 bases and J dropped 2 bases, with 19 bases sitting between them. Germline V gene lookup returns CDR1 SGDLS and CDR2 YYNGEE. The CDR3 runs to 16 residues. The CDR3 here is CASTPGATYSTDTQYF. CDR3 in DNA: TGTGCCAGCACCCCAGGGGCCACCTATTCCACAGATACGCAGTATTTT. The entire variable domain, with the rest obtained from reference TRBV9 and TRBJ2-3, is as follows: DSGVTQTPKHLITATGQRVTLRCSPRSGDLSVYWYQQSLDQGLQFLIQYYNGEERAKGNILERFSAQQFPDLHSELNLSSLELGDSALYFCASTPGATYSTDTQYFGPGTRLTVL.

The chain recombines TRBV6-5 with TRBJ2-7; 8 bases fit TRBD2. The CDR3 is 15 residues long. Germline V CDR1 and CDR2: MNHEY, SVGAGI. The ends lost 0 bases at V and 7 bases at J; junction bases unmatched: 8. DNA of the CDR3: TGTGCCAGCAGTTACTCGGCGCGGGGGGTGGGTGAGCAGTACTTC. This gives the protein CASSYSARGVGEQYF.

V usage is TRBV25-1 and J usage is TRBJ1-6; D is undetermined. The CDR3 spans 13 residues. The ends were cut back, 1 base at V and 7 bases at J, with 5 bases in the middle. Germline assignment: CDR1 MGHDK and CDR2 SYGVNS. This CDR3 is CASSESPNSPLHF. For the CDR3, the DNA is TGTGCCAGCAGTGAATCCCCAAATTCACCCCTCCACTTT.

The chain employs TRBV6-5 and TRBJ1-2; 9 nucleotides match TRBD1. With 9 bases clipped from V and 7 bases from J, the junction kept 12 bases outside the gene matches. CDR3 length equals 14 residues. The germline gives CDR1 MNHEY, CDR2 SVGAGI. The CDR3: CASTPGQGWGGYTF. The CDR3 DNA reads TGTGCCAGTACACCGGGACAGGGCTGGGGTGGCTACACCTTC.

The gene calls are TRBV4-2 and TRBJ2-1; D unresolved. Trimming cost V 2 bases and J 7 bases, with 9 bases left between them. The CDR3 is 13 amino acids. Germline CDR1 is LGHNA and CDR2 is YNFKEQ. The CDR3 region has the DNA TGTGCCAGCAGCCAAACCCTCACTAATGAGCAGTTCTTC. It translates to CASSQTLTNEQFF.

The chain carries TRBV27 and TRBJ1-3, with a weak D call TRBD1 (5 bases). Germline V gives CDR1 MNHEY, CDR2 SMNVEV (reference sequence). Trimming pared 6 bases from V and 2 bases from J, leaving 14 bases between. There are 15 residues in the CDR3. This CDR3 reads CASRGGREAGNTIYF. The CDR3 DNA reads TGTGCCAGCAGGGGAGGCAGGGAGGCTGGAAACACCATATATTTT.

The chain is built from TRBV24-1 and TRBJ2-2; TRBD1 matches 7 bases. The ends lost 8 bases at V and 2 bases at J; junction bases unmatched: 4. This CDR3 has 14 residues. The germline gives CDR1 KGHDR, CDR2 SFDVKD. CDR3 coding DNA: TGTGCCACCAAAGGGACAGCCAACACCGGGGAGCTGTTTTTT. Translating gives CATKGTANTGELFF.

The chain joins TRBV7-9 to TRBJ1-4; unclear D gene. Trimming took 1 base from V and 7 from J, leaving 13 bases between them. Per the germline V gene, CDR1 is SEHNR and CDR2 is FQNEAQ (reference sequence). The CDR3 runs 15 residues. CDR3 sequence: CASSLVPGMGEKLFF. The CDR3 region has the DNA TGTGCCAGCAGCTTAGTCCCGGGGATGGGTGAAAAACTGTTTTTT.

The chain carries TRBV2 and TRBJ2-5; 12 bases line up with TRBD1. The CDR3 has 16 amino acids. The V segment lost 3 bases and the J segment 5 bases; nucleotides outside the gene matches: 7. Germline V CDR1 and CDR2: SNHLY, FYNNEI. The CDR3 DNA is TGTGCCAGCAGTGACCGGGACAGGGGGCACGGGGAGACCCAGTACTTC. Amino acids: CASSDRDRGHGETQYF.

V gene TRBV5-1 combines with J gene TRBJ2-1, with TRBD1 identical over 11 bases. The germline gives CDR1 SGHRS, CDR2 YFSETQ. V lost 4 bases and J lost 3; bases outside the gene matches: 3. This CDR3 has 15 residues. The CDR3 loop reads CASSTGTGGYNEQFF. The CDR3 DNA reads as TGCGCCAGCAGCACCGGGACAGGGGGCTACAATGAGCAGTTCTTC.

This sequence joins TRBV12-3 or TRBV12-4 and TRBJ2-7; no clear D gene. The V gene lost 5 bases and the J gene lost 2 bases, with 7 bases spanning the gap. The CDR3 contains 12 residues. In nucleotides, the CDR3 is TGTGCCAGCAGTGCAGACACCTACGAGCAGTACTTC. Encoded protein: CASSADTYEQYF.

The chain couples TRBV6-4 to TRBJ1-2, with 11 bases fitting TRBD1. Unmatched junction bases numbered 6, after V lost 5 bases and J lost 7 bases. CDR3 size: 14 residues. The germline V gene has CDR1 MRHNA and CDR2 SNTAGT. CDR3 sequence (DNA): TGTGCCAGCAGTACCGGGACAGGGGGTTTTGGCTACACCTTC. It yields the protein CASSTGTGGFGYTF.

The chain has TRBV9 and TRBJ2-2; 11 nucleotides agree with TRBD2. CDR3 length equals 14 residues. With 5 bases clipped from V and 6 bases from J, the junction kept 3 bases outside the gene matches. CDR1 SGDLS and CDR2 YYNGEE come from the germline V gene. The CDR3, as DNA: TGTGCCAGCAGTAGCGGGAGGGTAGCCGGGGAGCTGTTTTTT. Its translation: CASSSGRVAGELFF.

The CDR3 DNA reads TGTGCCTGGAGTGTTTATGGAGGGGAGACCCAGTACTTC. Translating gives CAWSVYGGETQYF. The V and J genes are TRBV30 and TRBJ2-5; weak D call: TRBD2 (6 bases). CDR1 and CDR2 from the germline V gene are GTSNPN and SVGIG (reference sequence). CDR3 length: 13 residues. Trimming removed 0 bases from V and 5 bases from J, with 10 bases in between.

This rearrangement joins TRBV11-3 to TRBJ2-1; no reliable D call. This CDR3 spans 13 amino acids. In germline, CDR1 is SGHNT, CDR2 YENEEA. The ends were cut back, 3 bases at V and 4 bases at J, with 7 bases in the middle. CDR3 residues: CASSLASYNEQFF. In nucleotides, the CDR3 is TGTGCCAGCAGCTTGGCCAGTTACAATGAGCAGTTCTTC. Full variable domain (remainder filled in from reference TRBV11-3 and TRBJ2-1): EAGVVQSPRYKIIEKKQPVAFWCNPISGHNTLYWYLQNLGQGPELLIRYENEEAVDDSQLPKDRFSAERLKGVDSTLKIQPAELGDSAVYLCASSLASYNEQFFGPGTRLTVL.

The rearrangement links TRBV24-1 to TRBJ2-1; D may be TRBD1 (5 bases). The germline V and J ends were trimmed by 3 bases and 2 bases, with 7 bases remaining between them. Germline values: CDR1 KGHDR, CDR2 SFDVKD. There are 14 residues in the CDR3. CDR3 nucleotides: TGTGCCACCAGTGATGCAGGGCCCTACAATGAGCAGTTCTTC. It yields the protein CATSDAGPYNEQFF.

V is TRBV28 and J is TRBJ1-4, with D tentatively TRBD1 (5 bases). The V gene's germline CDR1 is MDHEN and CDR2 SYDVKM. V lost 5 bases, J lost 15 bases, and 16 bases lay in between. The CDR3 is 12 amino acids. CDR3 sequence reads: CASSAGRAGVFF. The CDR3 bases are TGTGCCAGCAGTGCGGGCAGGGCGGGAGTGTTTTTT. The complete variable domain, with remaining parts taken from reference TRBV28 and TRBJ1-4, reads DVKVTQSSRYLVKRTGEKVFLECVQDMDHENMFWYRQDPGLGLRLIYFSYDVKMKEKGDIPEGYSVSREKKERFSLILESASTNQTSMYLCASSAGRAGVFFGSGTQLSVL.